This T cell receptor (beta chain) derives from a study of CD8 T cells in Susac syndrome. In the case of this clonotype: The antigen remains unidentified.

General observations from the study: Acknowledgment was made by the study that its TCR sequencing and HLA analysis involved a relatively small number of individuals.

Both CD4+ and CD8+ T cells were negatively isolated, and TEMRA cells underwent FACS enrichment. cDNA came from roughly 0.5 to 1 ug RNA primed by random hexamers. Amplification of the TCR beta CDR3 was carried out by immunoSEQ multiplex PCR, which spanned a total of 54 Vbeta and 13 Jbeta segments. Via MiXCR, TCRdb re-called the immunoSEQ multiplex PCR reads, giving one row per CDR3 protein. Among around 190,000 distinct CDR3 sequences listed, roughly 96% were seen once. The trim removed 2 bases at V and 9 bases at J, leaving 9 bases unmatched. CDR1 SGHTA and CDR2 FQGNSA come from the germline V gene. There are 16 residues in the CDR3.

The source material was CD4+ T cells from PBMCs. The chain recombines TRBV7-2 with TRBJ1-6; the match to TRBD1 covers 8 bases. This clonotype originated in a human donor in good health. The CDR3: CASSLSPGGAGSPLHF. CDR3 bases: TGTGCCAGCAGCTTAAGCCCAGGGGGCGCAGGTTCACCCCTCCACTTT.